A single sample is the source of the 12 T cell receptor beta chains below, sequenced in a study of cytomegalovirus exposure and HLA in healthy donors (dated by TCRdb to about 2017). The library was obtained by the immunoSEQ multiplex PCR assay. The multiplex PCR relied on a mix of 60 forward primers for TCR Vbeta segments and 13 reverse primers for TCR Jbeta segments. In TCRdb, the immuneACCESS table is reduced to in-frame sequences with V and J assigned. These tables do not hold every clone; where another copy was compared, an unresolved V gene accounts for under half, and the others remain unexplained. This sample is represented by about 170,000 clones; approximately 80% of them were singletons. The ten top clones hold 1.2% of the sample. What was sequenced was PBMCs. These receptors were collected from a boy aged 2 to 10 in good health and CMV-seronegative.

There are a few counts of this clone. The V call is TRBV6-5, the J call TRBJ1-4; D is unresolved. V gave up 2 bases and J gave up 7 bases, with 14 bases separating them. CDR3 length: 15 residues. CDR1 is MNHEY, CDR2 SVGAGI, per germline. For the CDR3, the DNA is TGTGCCAGCAGTTACGCCGGAGGGCTCCGTGAAAAACTGTTTTTT. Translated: CASSYAGGLREKLFF.

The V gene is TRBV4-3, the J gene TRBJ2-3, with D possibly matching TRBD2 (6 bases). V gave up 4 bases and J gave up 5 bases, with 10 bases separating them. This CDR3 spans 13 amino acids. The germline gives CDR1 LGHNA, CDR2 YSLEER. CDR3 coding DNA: TGCGCCAGCAGCCTTGGACTAAAAGATACGCAGTATTTT. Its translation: CASSLGLKDTQYF.

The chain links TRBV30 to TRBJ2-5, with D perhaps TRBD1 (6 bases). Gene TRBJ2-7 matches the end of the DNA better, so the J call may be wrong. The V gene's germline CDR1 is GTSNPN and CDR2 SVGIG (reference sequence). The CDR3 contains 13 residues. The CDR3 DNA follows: TGTGCCTGGTCCCAACAGGGTACGTACGAGCAGTACTTC. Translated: CAWSQQGTYEQYF.

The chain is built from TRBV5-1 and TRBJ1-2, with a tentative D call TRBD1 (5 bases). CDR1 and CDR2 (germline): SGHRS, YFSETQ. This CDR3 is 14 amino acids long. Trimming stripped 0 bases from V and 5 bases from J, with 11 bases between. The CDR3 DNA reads TGCGCCAGCAGCTTGGGAGACAGCCCTTATGGCTACACCTTC. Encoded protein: CASSLGDSPYGYTF.

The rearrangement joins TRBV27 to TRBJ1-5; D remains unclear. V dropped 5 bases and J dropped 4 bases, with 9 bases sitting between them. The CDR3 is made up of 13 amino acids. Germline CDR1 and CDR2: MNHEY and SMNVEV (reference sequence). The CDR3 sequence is CASSRLLNQPQHF. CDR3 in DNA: TGTGCCAGCAGTAGACTGTTAAATCAGCCCCAGCATTTT.

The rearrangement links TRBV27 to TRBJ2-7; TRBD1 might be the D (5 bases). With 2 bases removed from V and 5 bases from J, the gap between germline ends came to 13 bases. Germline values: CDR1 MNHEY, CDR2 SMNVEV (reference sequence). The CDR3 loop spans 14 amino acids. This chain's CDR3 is CASSLTPRAHEQYF. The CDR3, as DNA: TGTGCCAGCAGTTTAACCCCCAGGGCGCACGAGCAGTACTTC.

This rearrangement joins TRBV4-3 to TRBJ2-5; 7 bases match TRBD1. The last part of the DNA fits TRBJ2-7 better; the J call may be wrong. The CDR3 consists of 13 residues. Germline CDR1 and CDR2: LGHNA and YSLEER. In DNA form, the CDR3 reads TGCGCCAGCAGCCCGGGACAGTCCTACGAGCAGTACTTC. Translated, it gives CASSPGQSYEQYF.

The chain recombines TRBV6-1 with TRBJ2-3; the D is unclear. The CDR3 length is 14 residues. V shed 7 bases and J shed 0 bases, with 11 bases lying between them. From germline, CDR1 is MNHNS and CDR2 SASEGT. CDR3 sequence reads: CASNHFTSTDTQYF. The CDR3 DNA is TGTGCCAGCAACCACTTTACTAGCACAGATACGCAGTATTTT.

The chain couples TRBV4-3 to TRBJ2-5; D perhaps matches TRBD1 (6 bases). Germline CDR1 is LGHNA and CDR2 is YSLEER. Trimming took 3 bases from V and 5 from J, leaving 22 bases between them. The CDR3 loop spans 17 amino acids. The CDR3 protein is CASSQSPDRGLLETQYF. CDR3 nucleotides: TGCGCCAGCAGCCAGAGTCCGGACAGAGGCCTACTTGAGACCCAGTACTTC.

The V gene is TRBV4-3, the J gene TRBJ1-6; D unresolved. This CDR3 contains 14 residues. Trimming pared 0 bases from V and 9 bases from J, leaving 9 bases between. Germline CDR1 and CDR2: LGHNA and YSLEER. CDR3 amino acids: CASSQDRQASPLHF. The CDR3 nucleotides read TGCGCCAGCAGCCAAGATCGTCAGGCTTCACCCCTCCACTTT.

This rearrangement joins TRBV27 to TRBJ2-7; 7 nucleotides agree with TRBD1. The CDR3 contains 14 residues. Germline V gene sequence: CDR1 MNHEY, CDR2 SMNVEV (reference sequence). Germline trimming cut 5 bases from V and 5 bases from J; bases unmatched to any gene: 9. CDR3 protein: CASSPGRGYDEQYF. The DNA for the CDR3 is TGTGCCAGCAGTCCTGGCAGGGGGTACGACGAGCAGTACTTC.

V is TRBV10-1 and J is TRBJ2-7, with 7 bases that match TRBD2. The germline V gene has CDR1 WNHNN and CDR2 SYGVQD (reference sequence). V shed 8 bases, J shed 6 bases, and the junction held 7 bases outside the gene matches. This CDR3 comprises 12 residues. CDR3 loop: CASGTAGTEQYV. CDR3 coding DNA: TGCGCCAGCGGTACAGCGGGAACCGAGCAGTACGTC.